The entry below describes one T cell receptor (beta chain). The data stem from a study of T cells in localized non-small cell lung cancer. This CDR3 is 15 amino acids long. V gave up 6 bases and J gave up 1 base; unmatched junction bases: 8. CDR1 and CDR2 from the germline V gene are MDHEN and SYDVKM. Here immunoSEQ multiplex PCR was the method, and the copy in TCRdb shows in-frame clones only, minus some. This sample has roughly 30,000 clones, with around 93% found just once. The material was PBMCs, obtained before any cancer treatment. The receptor comes from a man between 35 and 75 years old with stage II lung adenocarcinoma. V and J are TRBV28 and TRBJ1-1; 7 nucleotides align to TRBD1. Written as DNA, the CDR3 is TGTGCCAGCAGGCCCGGACAGGTCCGGAACACTGAAGCTTTCTTT. This gives the protein CASRPGQVRNTEAFF.